This paragraph reports one TCR beta chain. Its cognate antigen is unknown. The sample belongs to a study of vaccination effects on CD4 cells after COVID-19. Broader study findings: The study got few convalescent patients and did not collect any early post-infection timepoints. In the late period after vaccination, infection- and vaccine-induced clones contracted markedly.

The germline gives CDR1 SGHNT, CDR2 YYREEE (reference sequence). The V and J ends lost 5 bases and 3 bases, in that order; junction bases with no gene match: 5. CDR3 length equals 14 residues. Some clones are missing from TCRdb's copy, which holds only in-frame ones; the method was immunoSEQ multiplex PCR. This repertoire shows 50,000 or so clones, over 50% found once; its top ten account for about 5%. Cultured cells yielded isolated CD4+ T cells after around 10 days. Prior SARS-CoV-2 infection was absent in the vaccine recipients, as shown by negative nucleocapsid antibodies. On both days 3 and 7, half of the culture medium was replaced with IL-2 medium.

The clonotype was recovered from a human donor who received a COVID-19 vaccine. This specimen consisted of CD4+ T cells from PBMCs cultured without peptide, obtained before COVID-19 vaccination. The rearrangement links TRBV5-4 to TRBJ1-2; 9 bases agree with TRBD1. CDR3 region: CASSTGGHDYGYTF. The CDR3 DNA follows: TGTGCCAGCAGTACAGGGGGCCACGACTATGGCTACACCTTC.